A selection of T cell receptor beta chains follows, all from one sample in a study of blood T cell repertoires in COVID-19. Assay used: immunoSEQ multiplex PCR; TCRdb lists only in-frame clones, some missing. The data hold 150,000 to 200,000 clones, with about four fifths observed a single time. The source material was peripheral blood. The receptors were gathered from a woman aged 40 to 55 with COVID-19, enrolled during active disease. Both conserved end residues are part of each CDR3. D genes are given only for firm matches. Some rows have no size entry. The others give once, few or many, or a class for an expanded clone.

V gene	clone size	D gene	J gene	CDR3 DNA	CDR3 protein
TRBV23-1	-	-	TRBJ2-5	TGCGCCAGCAGTCTACCAGAAGAGACCCAGTACTTC	CASSLPEETQYF
TRBV4-2	-	-	TRBJ2-7	TGTGCCAGCGCTAGAGAGGGAGGCTACGAGCAGTACTTC	CASAREGGYEQYF
TRBV7-8	-	-	TRBJ1-2	TGTGCCAGCAGCTTAGGACAGAGGAATGGCTACACCTTC	CASSLGQRNGYTF
TRBV5-8	-	TRBD1	TRBJ1-5	TGTGCCAGCAGCTTGGAACAGGGGTGGAGGAGCAATCAGCCCCAGCATTTT	CASSLEQGWRSNQPQHF
TRBV18	-	TRBD1	TRBJ1-5	TGTGCCAGCTCATTCACAGGGGGCTTGGATCAGCCCCAGCATTTT	CASSFTGGLDQPQHF
TRBV6-4	-	-	TRBJ1-4	TGTGCCAGCAGTGAGGGTCCCGGGGGGGTTGAAAAACTGTTTTTT	CASSEGPGGVEKLFF
TRBV6-2/TRBV6-3	-	-	TRBJ1-2	TGTGCCAGCAGTTACGAGGAAATTCCCCTATACGGCTACACCTTC	CASSYEEIPLYGYTF
TRBV12-3/TRBV12-4	-	-	TRBJ1-2	TGTGCCAGCAGCAGGACTCTTTATGGCTACACCTTC	CASSRTLYGYTF
TRBV12-3/TRBV12-4	few	-	TRBJ1-4	TGTGCCAGCTCCGGACAGCTTAATGAAAAACTGTTTTTT	CASSGQLNEKLFF
TRBV19	once	TRBD1	TRBJ2-5	TGTGCCAGTAGTATAGAACGGGACAGCCAAGAGACCCAGTACTTC	CASSIERDSQETQYF
TRBV12-3/TRBV12-4	-	TRBD2	TRBJ2-5	TGTGCCAGCAGGCCGTTGGGGGGGGAGACCCAGTACTTC	CASRPLGGETQYF
TRBV5-1	-	-	TRBJ1-4	TGCGCCAGCAGCTTTGCAGGGTTAAAAGAAAAACTGTTTTTT	CASSFAGLKEKLFF
TRBV11-3	-	-	TRBJ2-7	TGTGCCAGCAGTTTCGACGGGAGCTCCTACGAGCAGTACTTC	CASSFDGSSYEQYF
TRBV9	few	-	TRBJ2-1	TGTGCCAGCAGCCTCCGTGCCGAGCGGTACAATGAGCAGTTCTTC	CASSLRAERYNEQFF
TRBV2	-	TRBD1	TRBJ1-5	TGTGCCAGCAGTGAGTGGACAGGGGATCAGCCCCAGCATTTT	CASSEWTGDQPQHF
TRBV6-1	-	-	TRBJ1-5	TGTGCCAGCAGTGACAGAGGGTCGCAGCCCCAGCATTTT	CASSDRGSQPQHF
TRBV18	-	-	TRBJ2-6	TGTGCCAGCTCAACCCTAGACTCTGGGGCCAACGTCCTGACTTTC	CASSTLDSGANVLTF
TRBV5-4	many	TRBD1	TRBJ1-4	TGTGCCAGCAGCCAGGACAGGGTAACTGAAAAACTGTTTTTT	CASSQDRVTEKLFF
TRBV7-8	-	-	TRBJ1-1	TGTGCCAGCAGCCCGTCGGGACACCCGAACACTGAAGCTTTCTTT	CASSPSGHPNTEAFF
TRBV28	-	TRBD1	TRBJ1-2	TGTGCCAGCAGGGAACCGGGGACAGGGGGTCCCTATGGCTACACCTTC	CASREPGTGGPYGYTF
TRBV4-1	-	-	TRBJ1-3	TGCGCCAGCAGCGGAGGAAAGGCCAGGGGCATTTCTGGAAACACCATATATTTT	CASSGGKARGISGNTIYF
TRBV19	-	TRBD2	TRBJ2-5	TGTGCCACCAGCCCTGGGGGGGGACCCGAGACCCAGTACTTC	CATSPGGGPETQYF
TRBV2	-	TRBD2	TRBJ2-3	TGTGCCAGCAGTGAAACAGCGGGAGAACCAGATACGCAGTATTTT	CASSETAGEPDTQYF
TRBV7-9	medium-sized	TRBD1	TRBJ1-1	TGTGCCAGCAGCTTAGCCGCGACAGGGGGGACTGAAGCTTTCTTT	CASSLAATGGTEAFF
TRBV28	-	TRBD1	TRBJ2-7	TGTGCCAGCAGTTTCGCCGGGGACAGATCTTACGAGCAGTACTTC	CASSFAGDRSYEQYF
TRBV5-1	-	TRBD1	TRBJ1-1	TGCGCCAGCAGCATCGCAGGGGGCCGGACTGAAGCTTTCTTT	CASSIAGGRTEAFF
TRBV7-9	-	TRBD1	TRBJ2-3	TGTGCCAGCAGAGGGGGACAGGGATTCGGCGGGAGTGATACGCAGTATTTT	CASRGGQGFGGSDTQYF
TRBV30	once	TRBD1	TRBJ2-5	TGTGCCTGGAATTACCCCCTCCGGGACAGGGATCAAGAGACCCAGTACTTC	CAWNYPLRDRDQETQYF
TRBV5-3	-	-	TRBJ1-2	TGTGCCAGAAGCCAACGACGGACAGAGTCTCCTAACTATGGCTACACCTTC	CARSQRRTESPNYGYTF
TRBV12-3/TRBV12-4	once	-	TRBJ1-5	TGTGCCAGCAGTTTGATCGTCAGGGGGCCCCAGCATTTT	CASSLIVRGPQHF
TRBV15	-	TRBD1	TRBJ2-5	TGTGCCACCAGCAGATCGGGACAGTTCCAAGAGACCCAGTACTTC	CATSRSGQFQETQYF